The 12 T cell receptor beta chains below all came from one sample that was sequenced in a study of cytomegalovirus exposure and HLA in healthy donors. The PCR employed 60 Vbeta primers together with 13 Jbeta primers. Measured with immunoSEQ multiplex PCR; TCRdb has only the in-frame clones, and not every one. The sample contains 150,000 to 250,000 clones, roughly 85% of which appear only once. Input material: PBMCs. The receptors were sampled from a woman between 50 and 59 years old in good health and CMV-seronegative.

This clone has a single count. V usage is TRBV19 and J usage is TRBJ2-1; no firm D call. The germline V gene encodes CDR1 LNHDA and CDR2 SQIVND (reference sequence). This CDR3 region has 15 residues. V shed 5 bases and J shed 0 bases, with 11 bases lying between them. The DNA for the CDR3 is TGTGCCAGTAGTCCCCGATTCAGCTCCTACAATGAGCAGTTCTTC. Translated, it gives CASSPRFSSYNEQFF.

Written as DNA, the CDR3 is TGTGCCAGTAGTATAGTGATGGGGGAGGACATGAACACTGAAGCTTTCTTT. This codes for CASSIVMGEDMNTEAFF. V gene TRBV19 combines with J gene TRBJ1-1; TRBD1 is a possible D gene (5 bases). The germline V gene has CDR1 LNHDA and CDR2 SQIVND (reference sequence). Trimming removed 1 base at V and 0 bases at J, with 15 bases between. CDR3 length: 17 residues. Full variable domain (outside the CDR3, taken from reference TRBV19 and TRBJ1-1): DGGITQSPKYLFRKEGQNVTLSCEQNLNHDAMYWYRQDPGQGLRLIYYSQIVNDFQKGDIAEGYSVSREKKESFPLTVTSAQKNPTAFYLCASSIVMGEDMNTEAFFGQGTRLTVV.

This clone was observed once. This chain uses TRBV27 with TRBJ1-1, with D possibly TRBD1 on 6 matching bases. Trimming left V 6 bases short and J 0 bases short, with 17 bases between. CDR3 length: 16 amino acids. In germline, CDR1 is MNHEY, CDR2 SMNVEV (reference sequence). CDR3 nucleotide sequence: TGTGCCAGCAGACCTGGGGGGGGCCGGGTGAACACTGAAGCTTTCTTT. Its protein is CASRPGGGRVNTEAFF.

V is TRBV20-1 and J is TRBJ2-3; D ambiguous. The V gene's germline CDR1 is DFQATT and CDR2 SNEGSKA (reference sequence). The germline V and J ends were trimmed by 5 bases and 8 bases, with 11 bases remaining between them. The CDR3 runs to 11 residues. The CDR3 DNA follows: TGCAGTGCTGATGTTACGGGTACGCAGTATTTT. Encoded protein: CSADVTGTQYF.

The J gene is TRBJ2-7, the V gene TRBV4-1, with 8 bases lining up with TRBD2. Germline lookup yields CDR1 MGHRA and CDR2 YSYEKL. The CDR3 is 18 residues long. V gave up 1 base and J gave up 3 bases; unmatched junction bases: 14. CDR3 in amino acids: CASSQVFPSGSNFYEQYF. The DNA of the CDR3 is TGCGCCAGCAGCCAAGTATTCCCGAGCGGGAGTAACTTCTACGAGCAGTACTTC.

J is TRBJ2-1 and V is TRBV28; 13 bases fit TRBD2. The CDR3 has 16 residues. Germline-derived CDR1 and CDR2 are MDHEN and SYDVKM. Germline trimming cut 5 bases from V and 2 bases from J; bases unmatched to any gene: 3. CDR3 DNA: TGTGCCAGCAGTCTCGGGACTAGCGGGGCCTACAATGAGCAGTTCTTC. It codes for CASSLGTSGAYNEQFF.

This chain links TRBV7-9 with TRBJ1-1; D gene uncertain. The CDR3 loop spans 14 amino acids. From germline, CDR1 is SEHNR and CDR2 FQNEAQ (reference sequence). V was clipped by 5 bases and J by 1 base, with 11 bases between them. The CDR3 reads CASSTGRANTEAFF. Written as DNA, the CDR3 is TGTGCCAGCAGCACTGGGAGGGCGAACACTGAAGCTTTCTTT.

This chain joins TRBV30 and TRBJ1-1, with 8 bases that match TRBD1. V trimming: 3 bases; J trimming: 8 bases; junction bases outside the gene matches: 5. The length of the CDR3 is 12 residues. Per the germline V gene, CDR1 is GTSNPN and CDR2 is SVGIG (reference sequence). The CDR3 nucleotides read TGTGCCTGGAGCCCAGGGGGCAGCGAAGCTTTCTTT. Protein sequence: CAWSPGGSEAFF.

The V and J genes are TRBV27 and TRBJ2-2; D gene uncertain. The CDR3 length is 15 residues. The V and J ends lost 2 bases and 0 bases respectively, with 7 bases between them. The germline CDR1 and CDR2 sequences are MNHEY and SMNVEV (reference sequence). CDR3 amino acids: CASSLGAPNTGELFF. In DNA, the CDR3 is TGTGCCAGCAGTTTAGGAGCCCCGAACACCGGGGAGCTGTTTTTT.

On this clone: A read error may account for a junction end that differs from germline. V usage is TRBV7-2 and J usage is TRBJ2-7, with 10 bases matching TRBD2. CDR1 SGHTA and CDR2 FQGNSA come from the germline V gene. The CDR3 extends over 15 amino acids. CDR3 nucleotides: TGTGCCAGCAGCGTAGCTAGCGGGAGCTCCTACGAGCAGTACTTC. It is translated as CASSVASGSSYEQYF. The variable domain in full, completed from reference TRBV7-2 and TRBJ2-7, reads GAGVSQSPSNKVTEKGKDVELRCDPISGHTALYWYRQSLGQGLEFLIYFQGNSAPDKSGLPSDRFSAERTGGSVSTLTIQRTQQEDSAVYLCASSVASGSSYEQYFGPGTRLTVT.

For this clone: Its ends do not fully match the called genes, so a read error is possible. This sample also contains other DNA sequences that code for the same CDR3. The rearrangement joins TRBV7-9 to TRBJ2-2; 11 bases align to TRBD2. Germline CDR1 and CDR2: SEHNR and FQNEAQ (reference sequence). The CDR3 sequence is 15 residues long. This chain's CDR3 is CASRLAGGDTGELFF. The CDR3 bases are TGTGCCAGCAGGTTAGCGGGAGGGGACACCGGGGAGCTGTTTTTT.

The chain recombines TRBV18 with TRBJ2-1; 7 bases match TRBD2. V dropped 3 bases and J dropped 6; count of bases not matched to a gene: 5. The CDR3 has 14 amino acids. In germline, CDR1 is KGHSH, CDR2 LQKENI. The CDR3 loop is CASSPQTSPNEQFF. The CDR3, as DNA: TGTGCCAGCTCACCTCAGACTAGCCCCAATGAGCAGTTCTTC.